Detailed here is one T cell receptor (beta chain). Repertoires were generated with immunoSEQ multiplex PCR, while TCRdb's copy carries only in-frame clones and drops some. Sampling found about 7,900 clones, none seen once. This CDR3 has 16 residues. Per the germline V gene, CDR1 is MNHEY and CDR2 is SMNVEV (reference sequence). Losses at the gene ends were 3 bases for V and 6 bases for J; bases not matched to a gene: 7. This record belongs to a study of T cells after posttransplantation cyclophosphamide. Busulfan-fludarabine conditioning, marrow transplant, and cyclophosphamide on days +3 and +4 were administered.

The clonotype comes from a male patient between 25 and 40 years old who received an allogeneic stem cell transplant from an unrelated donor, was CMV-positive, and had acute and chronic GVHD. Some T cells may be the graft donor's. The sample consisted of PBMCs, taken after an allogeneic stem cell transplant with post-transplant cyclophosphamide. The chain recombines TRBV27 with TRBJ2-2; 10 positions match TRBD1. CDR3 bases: TGTGCCAGCAGTTTCTTCGGGACAGGGGCGTCCGGGGAGCTGTTTTTT. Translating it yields CASSFFGTGASGELFF.